Listed below are T cell receptor beta chains from one sample, sequenced in a study of blood T cells in healthy people across ages. TCRdb used MiXCR to reprocess the 5' RACE reads, holding one entry per CDR3 protein. Of approximately 1,700,000 distinct CDR3 sequences listed, about two fifths are singletons. Sequences were obtained from blood. All receptors derive from a human donor in good health. Both conserved end residues are part of each CDR3. The D gene is left open where the match is weak. Clone size is not always given. Where it is, it says once, few, many or a class for expanded clones.

j_call v_call d_call clone_size cdr3_nt cdr3_aa
TRBJ2-7 TRBV7-9 TRBD1 - TGTGCCAGCAGCTCCCCCACGGACAGGGCCCCCTACGAGCAGTACTTC CASSSPTDRAPYEQYF
TRBJ1-6 TRBV5-1 TRBD1 few TGCGCCAGCAGCTTGGAACAGGGGAATTATAATTCACCCCTCCACTTT CASSLEQGNYNSPLHF
TRBJ2-1 TRBV2 - - TGTGCCAGCTTAGCGTTGGGGTACAATGAGCAGTTCTTC CASLALGYNEQFF
TRBJ2-1 TRBV6-4 TRBD1 - TGTGCCAGCAGTATGACAGGGGACTACAATGAGCAGTTCTTC CASSMTGDYNEQFF
TRBJ2-7 TRBV5-6 TRBD2 few TGTGCCAGCAGCTTGGGGCTAGCGGGGGCCCCAGTTTCCTACGAGCAGTACTTC CASSLGLAGAPVSYEQYF
TRBJ1-2 TRBV6-1 - few TGTGCCAGCAGTGAAAGACGGCTCTATGGCTACACCTTC CASSERRLYGYTF
TRBJ2-5 TRBV20-1 - few TGCAGTGCCACCACGGACCGGGAGACCCAGTACTTC CSATTDRETQYF
TRBJ2-5 TRBV9 TRBD2 - TGTGCCAGCAGCGTAGCAGAACTAGCGCAGACCCAGTACTTC CASSVAELAQTQYF
TRBJ1-2 TRBV9 TRBD1 few TGTGCCAGCAGCGGTACCGGGACAGGGTCACACTATGACTACACCTTC CASSGTGTGSHYDYTF
TRBJ2-1 TRBV6-5 TRBD2 few TGTGCCAGCAGTTACTCCCAGGGAGGCGGGGGTAACAATGAGCAGTTCTTC CASSYSQGGGGNNEQFF
TRBJ2-6 TRBV6-2/TRBV6-3 - - TGTGCCAGCAATAGCGGCTCTGGGGCCAACGTCCTGACTTTC CASNSGSGANVLTF
TRBJ2-5 TRBV15 - - TGTGCCACCAGCAGAGTCCCAGGAGAGACCCAGTACTTC CATSRVPGETQYF
TRBJ2-7 TRBV6-5 - - TGTGCCAGCAGCGGTAGTGCTACCTACGAGCAGTACTTC CASSGSATYEQYF
TRBJ2-3 TRBV6-5 TRBD1 - TGTGCCAGCAGTCAATTTTCAGACAGGGACACAGATACGCAGTATTTT CASSQFSDRDTDTQYF
TRBJ2-1 TRBV2 - few TGTGTGATGGCTAGCGTTGGTGAGCAGTTCTTC CVMASVGEQFF
TRBJ2-7 TRBV5-1 - - TGCACCAGCAGCTACGCTTTTCAGCCCAGCTACGAGCAGTACTTC CTSSYAFQPSYEQYF
TRBJ2-1 TRBV20-1 TRBD1 few TGCAGTGCTAGAGATGCACGGACAGGGAACAATGAGCAGTTCTTC CSARDARTGNNEQFF
TRBJ1-2 TRBV20-1 - - TGCAGTGCTAGAGGGGAACCCAACTATGGCTACACCTTC CSARGEPNYGYTF
TRBJ2-3 TRBV7-9 TRBD1 - TGTGGCAGCAGCCCTGGGACAGGGGTCACAGATACGCAGTATTTT CGSSPGTGVTDTQYF
TRBJ1-2 TRBV24-1 - - TGTGCCACCAGTGATTTGGGCCTTAATGTGGGCTACACCTTC CATSDLGLNVGYTF
TRBJ1-4 TRBV2 - - TGTGCCAGCAGTGAAGACGGTAGACTGTTTTTT CASSEDGRLFF
TRBJ1-5 TRBV12-3/TRBV12-4 - - TGTGCCAGCAGTAGCCCGGGTACGAGGATAGATCAGCCCCAGCATTTT CASSSPGTRIDQPQHF
TRBJ1-4 TRBV20-1 - - TGCAGTGCCCCCCACGGTGACCACCGATTAACTGCAACTAATGAAAAACTGTTTTTT CSAPHGDHRLTATNEKLFF
TRBJ2-1 TRBV29-1 TRBD1 - TGCAGCGTTGAAGGGGACAGTCGACCTGGTGAGCAGTTCTTC CSVEGDSRPGEQFF
TRBJ2-3 TRBV18 - few TGTGCCAGCTCCACACGTCCGGAGTGGTCCACAGATACGCAGTATTTT CASSTRPEWSTDTQYF
TRBJ2-5 TRBV7-9 TRBD2 - TGTGCCAGCAGCTTATGGCGCCCCGGGAGGCAAGAGACCCAGTACTTC CASSLWRPGRQETQYF